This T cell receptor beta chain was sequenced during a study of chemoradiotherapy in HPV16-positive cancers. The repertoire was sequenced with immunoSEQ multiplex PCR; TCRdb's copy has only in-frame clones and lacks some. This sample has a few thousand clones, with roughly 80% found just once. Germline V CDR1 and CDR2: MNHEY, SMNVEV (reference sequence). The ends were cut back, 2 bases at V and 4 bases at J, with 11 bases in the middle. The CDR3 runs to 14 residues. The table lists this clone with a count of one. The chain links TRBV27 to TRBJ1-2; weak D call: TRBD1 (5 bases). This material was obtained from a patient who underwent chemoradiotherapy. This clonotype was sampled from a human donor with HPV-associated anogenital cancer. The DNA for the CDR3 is TGTGCCAGCAGTTTAAAGGGACGGACCTATGGCTACACCTTC. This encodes CASSLKGRTYGYTF.